This TCR beta chain was recovered during a study of blood T cell repertoires in COVID-19. Overall study: Material from acute and convalescent COVID-19 was sourced from the United States, Italy and Spain. Sources were T cells, B-cell-depleted T cells, or PBMCs; the material itself was cDNA or gDNA.

Germline V gives CDR1 SGHVS, CDR2 FNYEAQ. J was trimmed by 6 bases and V by 5 bases; bases with no gene match: 7. This CDR3 region has 15 residues. In the original analysis: Estimated nucleated cell counts came from reference gene primer amplification. Sequenced by immunoSEQ multiplex PCR; TCRdb stores in-frame clones only, minus some. That table supplies the V and J calls and clone size; D and trimming were determined from the DNA. This sample yields 200,000 to 250,000 clones, of which roughly 82% are seen a single time; about 12% belongs to the top ten. The receptor's source is a man older than 75 with acute or convalescent COVID-19. Sample: peripheral blood. The V and J genes are TRBV7-6 and TRBJ2-2; 9 nucleotides match TRBD1. CDR3 sequence (DNA): TGTGCCAGCAGCGAACCGGGACAGGGTTCCGGGGAGCTGTTTTTT. Translated: CASSEPGQGSGELFF.